This T cell receptor beta chain was captured by sequencing in a study of CD8 T cells in Susac syndrome. V shed 9 bases and J 5 bases; nucleotides not matched to a gene: 7. Germline V gives CDR1 SGHDN, CDR2 FVKESK. The CDR3 contains 13 residues. Reverse transcription of about 0.5 to 1 ug RNA used random hexamers. From the immunoSEQ multiplex PCR reads, TCRdb called clonotypes with MiXCR, one entry per CDR3 protein. There are around 130,000 distinct CDR3 sequences in the sample; about 93% occur only once, and about 0.25% lies in the top ten. The sequencing input was CD8+ T cells from PBMCs. The sequence came from a human donor with multiple sclerosis. V and J are TRBV14 and TRBJ1-2, with TRBD1 identical over 9 bases. The chain's CDR3 is CASRRTGEYGYTF. The CDR3 nucleotides read TGTGCCAGTAGGAGGACAGGGGAATATGGCTACACCTTC.